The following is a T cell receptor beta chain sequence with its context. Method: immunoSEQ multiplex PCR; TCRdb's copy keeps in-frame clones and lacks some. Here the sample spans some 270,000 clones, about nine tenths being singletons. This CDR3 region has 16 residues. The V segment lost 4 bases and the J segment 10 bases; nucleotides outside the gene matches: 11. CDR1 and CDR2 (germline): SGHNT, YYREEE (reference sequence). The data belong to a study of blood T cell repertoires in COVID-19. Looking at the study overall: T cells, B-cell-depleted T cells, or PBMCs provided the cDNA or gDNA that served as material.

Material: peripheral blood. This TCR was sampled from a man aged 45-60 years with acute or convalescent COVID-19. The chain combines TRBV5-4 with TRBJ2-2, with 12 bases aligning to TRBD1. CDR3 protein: CASSDPGTGGRLELFF. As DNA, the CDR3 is TGTGCCAGCAGCGACCCCGGGACAGGGGGCCGATTGGAGCTGTTTTTT.